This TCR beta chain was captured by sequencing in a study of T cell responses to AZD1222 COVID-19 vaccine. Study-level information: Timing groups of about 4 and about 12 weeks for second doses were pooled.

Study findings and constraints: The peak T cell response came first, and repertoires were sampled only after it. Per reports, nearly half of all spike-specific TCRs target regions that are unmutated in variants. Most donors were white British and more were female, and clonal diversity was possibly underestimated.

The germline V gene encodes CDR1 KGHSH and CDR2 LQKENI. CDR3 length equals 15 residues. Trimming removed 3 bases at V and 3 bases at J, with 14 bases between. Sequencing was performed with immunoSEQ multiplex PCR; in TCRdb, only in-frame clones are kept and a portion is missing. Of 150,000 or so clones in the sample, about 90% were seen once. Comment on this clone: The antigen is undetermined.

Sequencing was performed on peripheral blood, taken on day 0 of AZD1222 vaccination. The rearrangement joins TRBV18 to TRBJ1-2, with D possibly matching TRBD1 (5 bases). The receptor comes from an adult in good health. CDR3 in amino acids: CASSPGLMGDYGYTF. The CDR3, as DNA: TGTGCCAGCTCACCCGGCCTCATGGGGGACTATGGCTACACCTTC. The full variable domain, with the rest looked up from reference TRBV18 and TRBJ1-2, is NAGVMQNPRHLVRRRGQEARLRCSPMKGHSHVYWYRQLPEEGLKFMVYLQKENIIDESGMPKERFSAEFPKEGPSILRIQQVVRGDSAAYFCASSPGLMGDYGYTFGSGTRLTVV.